This T cell receptor beta chain was observed in a study of T-cell memory formation after mild COVID-19. At the level of the study: TCR clusters mostly belonged to single donors.

The ends were cut back, 4 bases at V and 6 bases at J, with 8 bases in the middle. CDR1 SEHNR and CDR2 FQNEAQ come from the germline V gene (reference sequence). This CDR3 is built from 12 residues. This clonotype has at least ten counts. Its antigen is not identified. 5'RACE primed at constant segments yielded TCR alpha and TCR beta cDNA libraries bearing sample barcodes and UMIs. TCRdb reprocessed the 5' RACE reads with MiXCR, giving one entry per CDR3 protein. The sample contains 250,000 to 300,000 distinct CDR3 sequences, around 15% of which appear only once. Study observations and caveats: A balance of CD4 and CD8 characterized clones contracting day 15 to 85, whereas later expanders leaned CD4+. Contracting CD4+ clones were located mainly in CM and EM, and CD8+ clones in EMRA.

The sequence derives from a man younger than 35 who had mild COVID-19 (a few samples of this study predate the infection). Cell type and time point are not known. The rearrangement links TRBV7-9 to TRBJ2-3; D is undetermined. Sequencing was done on a sample of PBMCs or a T cell subset sorted from them (not recorded which). As DNA, the CDR3 is TGTGCCAGCAGCTCCCAGATGGATACGCAGTATTTT. Its protein is CASSSQMDTQYF.